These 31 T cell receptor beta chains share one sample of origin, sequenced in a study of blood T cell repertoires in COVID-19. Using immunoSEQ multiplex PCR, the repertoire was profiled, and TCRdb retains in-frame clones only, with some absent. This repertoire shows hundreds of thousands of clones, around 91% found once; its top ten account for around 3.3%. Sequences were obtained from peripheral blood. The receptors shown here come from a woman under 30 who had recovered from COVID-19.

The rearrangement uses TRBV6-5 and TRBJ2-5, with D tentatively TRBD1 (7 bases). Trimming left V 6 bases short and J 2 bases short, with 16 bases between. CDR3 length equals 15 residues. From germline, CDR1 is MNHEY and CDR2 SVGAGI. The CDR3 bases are TGTGCCAGCAGCCAACTGGGGGGACAGCAAGAGACCCAGTACTTC. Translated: CASSQLGGQQETQYF.

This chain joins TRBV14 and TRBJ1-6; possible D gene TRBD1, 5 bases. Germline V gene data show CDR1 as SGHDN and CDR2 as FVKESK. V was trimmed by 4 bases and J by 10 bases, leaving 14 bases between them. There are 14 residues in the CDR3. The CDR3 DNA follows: TGTGCCAGCAGCCTGGGAAGGGGTCCCTCACCCCTCCACTTT. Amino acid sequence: CASSLGRGPSPLHF. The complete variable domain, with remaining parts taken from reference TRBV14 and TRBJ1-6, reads EAGVTQFPSHSVIEKGQTVTLRCDPISGHDNLYWYRRVMGKEIKFLLHFVKESKQDESGMPNNRFLAERTGGTYSTLKVQPAELEDSGVYFCASSLGRGPSPLHFGNGTRLTVT.

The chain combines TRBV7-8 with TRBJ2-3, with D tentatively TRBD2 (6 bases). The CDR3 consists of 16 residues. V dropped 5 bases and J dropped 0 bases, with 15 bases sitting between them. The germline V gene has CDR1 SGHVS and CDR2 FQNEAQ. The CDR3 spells CASSPRGGTSTDTQYF. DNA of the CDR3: TGTGCCAGCAGCCCCCGGGGAGGAACTAGCACAGATACGCAGTATTTT.

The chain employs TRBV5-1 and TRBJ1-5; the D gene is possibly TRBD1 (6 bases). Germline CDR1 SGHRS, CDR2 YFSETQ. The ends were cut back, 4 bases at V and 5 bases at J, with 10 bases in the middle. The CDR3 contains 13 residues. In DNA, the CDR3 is TGCGCCAGCAGCGTGGACAGCCATCAGCCCCAGCATTTT. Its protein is CASSVDSHQPQHF.

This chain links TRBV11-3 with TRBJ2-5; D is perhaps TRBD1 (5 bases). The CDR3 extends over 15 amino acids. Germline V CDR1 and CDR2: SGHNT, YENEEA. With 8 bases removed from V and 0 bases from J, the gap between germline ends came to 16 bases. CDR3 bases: TGTGCCAGCGCGCTGACAGTAGTCCACCAAGAGACCCAGTACTTC. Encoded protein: CASALTVVHQETQYF. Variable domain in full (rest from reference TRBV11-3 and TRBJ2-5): EAGVVQSPRYKIIEKKQPVAFWCNPISGHNTLYWYLQNLGQGPELLIRYENEEAVDDSQLPKDRFSAERLKGVDSTLKIQPAELGDSAVYLCASALTVVHQETQYFGPGTRLLVL.

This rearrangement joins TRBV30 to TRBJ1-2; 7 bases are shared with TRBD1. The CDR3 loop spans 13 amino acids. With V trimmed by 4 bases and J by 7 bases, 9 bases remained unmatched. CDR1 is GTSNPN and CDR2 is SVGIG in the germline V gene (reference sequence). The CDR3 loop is CAWTLTDRSGYTF. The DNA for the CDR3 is TGTGCCTGGACCCTAACGGACAGGAGTGGCTACACCTTC.

The CDR3 DNA follows: TGTGCCTGGACTAGCGGGAGCAGGAATGAGCAGTTCTTC. This encodes CAWTSGSRNEQFF. This rearrangement joins TRBV30 to TRBJ2-1, with 10 bases fitting TRBD2. This CDR3 is 13 amino acids long. Germline V gene sequence: CDR1 GTSNPN, CDR2 SVGIG (reference sequence). The V segment lost 4 bases and the J segment 7 bases; nucleotides outside the gene matches: 4.

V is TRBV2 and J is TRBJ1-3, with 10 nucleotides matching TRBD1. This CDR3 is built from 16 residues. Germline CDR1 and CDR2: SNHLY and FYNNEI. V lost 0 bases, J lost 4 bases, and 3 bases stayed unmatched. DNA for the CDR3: TGTGCCAGCAGTGAAGCAGGGACAGGGGTCGGAAACACCATATATTTT. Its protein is CASSEAGTGVGNTIYF.

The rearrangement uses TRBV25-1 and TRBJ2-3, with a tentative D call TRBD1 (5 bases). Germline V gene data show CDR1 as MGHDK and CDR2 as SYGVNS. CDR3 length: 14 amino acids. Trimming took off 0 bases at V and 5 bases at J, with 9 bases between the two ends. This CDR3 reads CASSEYGAVDTQYF. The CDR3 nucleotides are TGTGCCAGCAGTGAATATGGGGCCGTAGATACGCAGTATTTT.

In DNA form, the CDR3 reads TGTGCCACCAGTGAGGGATCGACAGGAACCCATAACTATGGCTACACCTTC. Its translation: CATSEGSTGTHNYGYTF. V usage is TRBV24-1 and J usage is TRBJ1-2, with a weak D call TRBD1 (6 bases). The V gene lost 4 bases and the J gene lost 1 base, with 18 bases spanning the gap. The CDR3 covers 17 residues. CDR1 and CDR2 (germline): KGHDR, SFDVKD.

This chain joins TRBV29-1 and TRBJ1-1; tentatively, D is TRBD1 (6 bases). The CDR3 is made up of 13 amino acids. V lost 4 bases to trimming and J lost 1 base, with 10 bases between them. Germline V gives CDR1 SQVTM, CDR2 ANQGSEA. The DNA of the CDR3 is TGCAGCGTTGGTCTGGGGGCGAACACTGAAGCTTTCTTT. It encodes CSVGLGANTEAFF.

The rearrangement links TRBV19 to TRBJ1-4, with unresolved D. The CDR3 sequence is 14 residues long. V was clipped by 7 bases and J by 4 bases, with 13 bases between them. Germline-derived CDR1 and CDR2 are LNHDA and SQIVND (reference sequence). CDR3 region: CASTSGRRNEKLFF. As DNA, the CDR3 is TGTGCCAGTACCTCGGGGAGGCGTAATGAAAAACTGTTTTTT.

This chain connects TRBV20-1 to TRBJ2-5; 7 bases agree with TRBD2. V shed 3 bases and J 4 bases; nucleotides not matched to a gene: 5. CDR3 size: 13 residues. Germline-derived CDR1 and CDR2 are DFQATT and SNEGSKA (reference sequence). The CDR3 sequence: CSASSGRPETQYF. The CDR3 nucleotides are TGCAGTGCTAGTTCCGGGAGGCCAGAGACCCAGTACTTC.

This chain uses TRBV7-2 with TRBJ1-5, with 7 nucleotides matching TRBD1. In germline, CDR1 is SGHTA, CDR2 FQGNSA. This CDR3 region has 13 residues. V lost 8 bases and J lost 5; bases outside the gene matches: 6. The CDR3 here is CASEAGGDQPQHF. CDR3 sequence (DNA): TGTGCCAGCGAAGCAGGGGGTGATCAGCCCCAGCATTTT.

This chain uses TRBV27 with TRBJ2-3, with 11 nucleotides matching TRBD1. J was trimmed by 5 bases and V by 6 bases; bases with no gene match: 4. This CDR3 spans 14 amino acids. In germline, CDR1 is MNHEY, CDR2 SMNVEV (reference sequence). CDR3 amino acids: CASSYGTGGDTQYF. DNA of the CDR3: TGTGCCAGCAGCTACGGGACAGGGGGAGATACGCAGTATTTT.

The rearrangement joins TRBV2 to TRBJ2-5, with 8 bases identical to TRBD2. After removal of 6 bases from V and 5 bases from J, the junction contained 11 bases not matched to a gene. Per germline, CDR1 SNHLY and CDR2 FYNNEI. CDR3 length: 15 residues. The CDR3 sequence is CASRQEGLGRETQYF. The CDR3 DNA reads TGTGCCAGCAGGCAGGAGGGACTAGGGAGGGAGACCCAGTACTTC.

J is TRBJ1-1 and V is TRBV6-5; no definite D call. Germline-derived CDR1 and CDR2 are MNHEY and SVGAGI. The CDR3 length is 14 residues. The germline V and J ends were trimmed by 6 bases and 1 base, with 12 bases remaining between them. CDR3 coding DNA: TGTGCCAGCAGCCCCGCTCCGCGGAACACTGAAGCTTTCTTT. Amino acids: CASSPAPRNTEAFF.

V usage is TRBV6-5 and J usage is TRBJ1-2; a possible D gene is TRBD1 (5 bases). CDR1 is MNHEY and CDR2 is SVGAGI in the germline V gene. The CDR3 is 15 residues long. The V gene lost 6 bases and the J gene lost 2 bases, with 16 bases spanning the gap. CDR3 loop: CASSPRTTLNYGYTF. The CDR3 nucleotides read TGTGCCAGCAGCCCCAGGACAACGCTGAACTATGGCTACACCTTC.

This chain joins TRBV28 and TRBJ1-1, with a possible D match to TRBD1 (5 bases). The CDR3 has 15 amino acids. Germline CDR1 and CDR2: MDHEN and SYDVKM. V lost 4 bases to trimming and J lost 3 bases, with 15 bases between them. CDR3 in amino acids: CASSSPATVDTEAFF. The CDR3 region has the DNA TGTGCCAGCAGTTCCCCAGCGACAGTTGACACTGAAGCTTTCTTT.

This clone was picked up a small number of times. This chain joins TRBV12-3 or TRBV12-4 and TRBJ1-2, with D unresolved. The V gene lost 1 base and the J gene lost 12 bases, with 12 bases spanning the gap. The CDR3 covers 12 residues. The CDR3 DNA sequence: TGTGCCAGCAGTTTAGACAGCCCTTACCACACCTTC. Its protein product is CASSLDSPYHTF.

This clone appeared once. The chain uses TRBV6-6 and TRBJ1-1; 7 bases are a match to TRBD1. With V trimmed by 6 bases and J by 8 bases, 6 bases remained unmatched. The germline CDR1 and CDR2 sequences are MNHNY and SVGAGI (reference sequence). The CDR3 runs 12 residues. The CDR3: CASRTGASEAFF. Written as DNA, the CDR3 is TGTGCCAGCAGAACAGGGGCGTCGGAAGCTTTCTTT.

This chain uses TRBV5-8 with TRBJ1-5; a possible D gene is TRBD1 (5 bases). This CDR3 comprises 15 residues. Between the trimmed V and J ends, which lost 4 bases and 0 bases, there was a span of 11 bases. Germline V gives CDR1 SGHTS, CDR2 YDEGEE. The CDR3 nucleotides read TGTGCCAGCAGCCCAGGGACTCATAGCAATCAGCCCCAGCATTTT. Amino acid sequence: CASSPGTHSNQPQHF.

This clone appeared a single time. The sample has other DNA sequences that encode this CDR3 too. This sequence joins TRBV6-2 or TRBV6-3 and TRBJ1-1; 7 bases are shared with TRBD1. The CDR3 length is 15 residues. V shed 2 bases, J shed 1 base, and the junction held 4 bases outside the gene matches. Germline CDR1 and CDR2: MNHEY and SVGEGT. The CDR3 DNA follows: TGTGCCAGCAGTTACCCATGGACAGGGAACACTGAAGCTTTCTTT. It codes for CASSYPWTGNTEAFF.

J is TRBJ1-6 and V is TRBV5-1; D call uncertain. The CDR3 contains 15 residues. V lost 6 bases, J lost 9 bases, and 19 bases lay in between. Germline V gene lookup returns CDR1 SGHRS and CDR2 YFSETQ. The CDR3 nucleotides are TGCGCCAGCAAGACGGAGGCCTCCCTTGCTTCACCCCTCCACTTT. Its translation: CASKTEASLASPLHF.

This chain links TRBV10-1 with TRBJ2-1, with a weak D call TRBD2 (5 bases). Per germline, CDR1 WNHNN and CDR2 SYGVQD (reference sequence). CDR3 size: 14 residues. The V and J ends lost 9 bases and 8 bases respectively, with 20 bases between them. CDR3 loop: CARLPRPGSDEQFF. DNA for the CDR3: TGCGCCAGACTACCGAGACCAGGTAGCGATGAGCAGTTCTTC.

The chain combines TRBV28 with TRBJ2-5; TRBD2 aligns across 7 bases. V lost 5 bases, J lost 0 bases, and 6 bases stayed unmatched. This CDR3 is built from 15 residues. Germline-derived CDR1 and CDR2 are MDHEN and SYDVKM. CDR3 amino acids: CASSPSGGYQETQYF. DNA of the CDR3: TGTGCCAGCAGTCCCTCGGGGGGTTACCAAGAGACCCAGTACTTC.

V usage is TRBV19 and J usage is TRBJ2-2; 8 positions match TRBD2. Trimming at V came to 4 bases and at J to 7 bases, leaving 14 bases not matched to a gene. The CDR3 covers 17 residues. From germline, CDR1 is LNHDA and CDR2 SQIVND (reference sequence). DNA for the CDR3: TGTGCCAGTAGTACCACCCCAGCGGGAGTCCTAAACGGGGAGCTGTTTTTT. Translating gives CASSTTPAGVLNGELFF. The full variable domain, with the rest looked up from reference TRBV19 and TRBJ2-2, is DGGITQSPKYLFRKEGQNVTLSCEQNLNHDAMYWYRQDPGQGLRLIYYSQIVNDFQKGDIAEGYSVSREKKESFPLTVTSAQKNPTAFYLCASSTTPAGVLNGELFFGEGSRLTVL.

DNA for the CDR3: TGTGCCAGCAGCTTAAGTAGAACTTCTGGAAACACCATATATTTT. Translating gives CASSLSRTSGNTIYF. This chain connects TRBV7-2 to TRBJ1-3; no definite D call. This CDR3 is 15 amino acids long. The V and J ends lost 2 bases and 1 base respectively, with 9 bases between them. From germline, CDR1 is SGHTA and CDR2 FQGNSA.

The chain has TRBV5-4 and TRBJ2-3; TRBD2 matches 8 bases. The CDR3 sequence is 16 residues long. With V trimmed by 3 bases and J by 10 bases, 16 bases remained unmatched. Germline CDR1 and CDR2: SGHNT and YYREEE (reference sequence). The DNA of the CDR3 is TGTGCCAGCAGCTCCCGGCGGGGGGAGGTCGCCTGGGCGCAGTATTTT. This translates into CASSSRRGEVAWAQYF.

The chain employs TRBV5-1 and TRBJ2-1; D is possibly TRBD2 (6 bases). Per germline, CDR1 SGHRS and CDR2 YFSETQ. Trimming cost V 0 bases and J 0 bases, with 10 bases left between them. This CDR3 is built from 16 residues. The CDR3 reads CASSLEYGSSYNEQFF. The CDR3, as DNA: TGCGCCAGCAGCTTGGAGTACGGGAGCTCCTACAATGAGCAGTTCTTC.

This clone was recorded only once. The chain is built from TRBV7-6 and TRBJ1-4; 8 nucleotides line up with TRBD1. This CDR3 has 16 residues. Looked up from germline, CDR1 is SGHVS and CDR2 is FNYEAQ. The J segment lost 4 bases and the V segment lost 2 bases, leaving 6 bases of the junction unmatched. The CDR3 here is CASSLNPGQVNEKLFF. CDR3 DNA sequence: TGTGCCAGCAGCTTAAACCCGGGACAGGTTAATGAAAAACTGTTTTTT. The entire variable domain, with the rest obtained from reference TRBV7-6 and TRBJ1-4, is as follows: GAGVSQSPRYKVTKRGQDVALRCDPISGHVSLYWYRQALGQGPEFLTYFNYEAQQDKSGLPNDRFSAERPEGSISTLTIQRTEQRDSAMYRCASSLNPGQVNEKLFFGSGTQLSVL.